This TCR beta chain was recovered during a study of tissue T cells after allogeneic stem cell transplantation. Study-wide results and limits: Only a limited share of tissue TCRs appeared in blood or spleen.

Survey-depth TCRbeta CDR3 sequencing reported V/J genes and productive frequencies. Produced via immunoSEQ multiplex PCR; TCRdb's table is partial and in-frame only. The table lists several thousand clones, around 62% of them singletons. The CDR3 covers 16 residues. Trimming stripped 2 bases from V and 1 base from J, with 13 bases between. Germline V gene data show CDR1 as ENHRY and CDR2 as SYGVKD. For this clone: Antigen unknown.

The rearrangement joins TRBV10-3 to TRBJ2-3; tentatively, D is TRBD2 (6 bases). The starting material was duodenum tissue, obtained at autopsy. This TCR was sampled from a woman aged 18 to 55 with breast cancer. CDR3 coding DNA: TGTGCCATCAGTGAGCGCCGAGGCGGGGGCACAGATACGCAGTATTTT. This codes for CAISERRGGGTDTQYF.